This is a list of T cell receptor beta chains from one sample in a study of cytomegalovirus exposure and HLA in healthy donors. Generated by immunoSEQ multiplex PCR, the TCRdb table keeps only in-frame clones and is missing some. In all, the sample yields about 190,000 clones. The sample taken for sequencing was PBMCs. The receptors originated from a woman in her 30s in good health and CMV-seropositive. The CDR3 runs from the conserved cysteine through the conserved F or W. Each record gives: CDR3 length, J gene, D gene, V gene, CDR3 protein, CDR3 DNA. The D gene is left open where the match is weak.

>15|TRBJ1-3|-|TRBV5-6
CASSLLSLSGNTIYF
TGTGCCAGCAGCTTGCTCTCCCTCTCTGGAAACACCATATATTTT
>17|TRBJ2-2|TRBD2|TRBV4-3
CASSQDSSGRAAGELFF
TGCGCCAGCAGCCAAGACTCTAGCGGGAGGGCCGCCGGGGAGCTGTTTTTT
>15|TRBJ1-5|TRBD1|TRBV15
CATSPRTGYGQPQHF
TGTGCCACCAGCCCTAGGACAGGGTACGGCCAGCCCCAGCATTTT
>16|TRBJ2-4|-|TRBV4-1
CASSQEGGLAKNIQYF
TGCGCCAGCAGCCAAGAAGGAGGTTTAGCCAAAAACATTCAGTACTTC
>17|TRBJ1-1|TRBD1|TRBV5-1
CASSSPIRTGENTEAFF
TGCGCCAGCAGCTCCCCGATACGGACAGGAGAAAACACTGAAGCTTTCTTT
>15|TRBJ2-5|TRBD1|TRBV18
CASSPPGTAQETQYF
TGTGCCAGCTCACCACCCGGGACAGCACAAGAGACCCAGTACTTC
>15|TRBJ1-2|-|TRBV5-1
CASSLASGKSNGYTF
TGCGCCAGCAGCTTGGCGTCAGGGAAAAGCAATGGCTACACCTTC
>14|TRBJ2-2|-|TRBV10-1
CASSRDFGTGELFF
TGCGCCAGCAGTCGGGACTTTGGGACCGGGGAGCTGTTTTTT
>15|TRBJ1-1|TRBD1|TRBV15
CATSSLQGGRTEAFF
TGTGCCACCAGCAGTCTACAGGGGGGACGCACTGAAGCTTTCTTT
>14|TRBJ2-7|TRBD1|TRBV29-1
CSAGNRGLKYEQYF
TGCAGCGCCGGGAACAGGGGGCTTAAGTACGAGCAGTACTTC
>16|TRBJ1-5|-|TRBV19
CASSPVGGSGRQPQHF
TGTGCCAGTAGTCCCGTCGGCGGGTCGGGCAGACAGCCCCAGCATTTT
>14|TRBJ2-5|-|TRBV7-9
CASSLVQIQETQYF
TGTGCCAGCAGCTTAGTACAGATCCAAGAGACCCAGTACTTC
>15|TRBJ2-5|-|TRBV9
CASSPRSSHQETQYF
TGTGCCAGCAGCCCGAGATCCTCCCACCAAGAGACCCAGTACTTC
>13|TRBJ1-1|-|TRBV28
CASSLGAYTEAFF
TGTGCCAGCAGTTTAGGAGCTTACACTGAAGCTTTCTTT
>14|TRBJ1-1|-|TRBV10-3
CAISDREVITEAFF
TGTGCCATCAGTGACAGGGAAGTGATCACTGAAGCTTTCTTT
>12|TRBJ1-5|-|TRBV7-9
CASSSEEGPQHF
TGTGCCAGCAGCTCAGAGGAGGGGCCCCAGCATTTT
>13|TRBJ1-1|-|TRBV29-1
CSVGRRMNTEAFF
TGCAGCGTTGGGAGGCGGATGAACACTGAAGCTTTCTTT
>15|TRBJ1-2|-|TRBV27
CASSYGGAANYGYTF
TGTGCCAGCAGTTACGGGGGTGCGGCTAACTATGGCTACACCTTC
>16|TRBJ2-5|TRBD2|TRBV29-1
CSGFTFGGGIQETQYF
TGCAGCGGTTTTACGTTCGGCGGGGGGATCCAAGAGACCCAGTACTTC
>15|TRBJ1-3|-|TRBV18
CASSPPEGRRNTIYF
TGTGCCAGCTCACCACCGGAGGGGCGCAGAAACACCATATATTTT
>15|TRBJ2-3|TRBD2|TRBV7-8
CASSPRSSGVDTQYF
TGTGCCAGCAGCCCCCGGTCTAGCGGGGTGGATACGCAGTATTTT
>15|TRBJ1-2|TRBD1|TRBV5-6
CASSLGTGEYYGYTF
TGTGCCAGCAGCTTAGGGACAGGGGAATACTATGGCTACACCTTC
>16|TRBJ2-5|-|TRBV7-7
CASSLVPQGAGETQYF
TGTGCCAGCAGCTTAGTACCTCAGGGTGCAGGGGAGACCCAGTACTTC
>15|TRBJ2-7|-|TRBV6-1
CASSPPRVGAREQYF
TGTGCCAGCAGTCCTCCCAGGGTTGGGGCTAGAGAGCAGTACTTC
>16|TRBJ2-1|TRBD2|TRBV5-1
CASSLESGGTYNEQFF
TGCGCCAGCAGCTTGGAGAGCGGGGGGACCTACAATGAGCAGTTCTTC
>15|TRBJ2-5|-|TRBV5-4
CASSSQTVNQETQYF
TGTGCCAGCAGCTCCCAGACAGTCAACCAAGAGACCCAGTACTTC
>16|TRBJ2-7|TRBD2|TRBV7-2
CASSLTVGLAGLEQYF
TGTGCCAGCAGCCTCACGGTTGGACTAGCGGGACTCGAGCAGTACTTC
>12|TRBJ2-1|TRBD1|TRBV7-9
CAVKGQSNEQFF
TGTGCCGTAAAGGGACAGTCCAATGAGCAGTTCTTC
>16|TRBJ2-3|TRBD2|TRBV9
CASSPRLAGDTDTQYF
TGTGCCAGCAGCCCTCGACTAGCGGGGGACACAGATACGCAGTATTTT
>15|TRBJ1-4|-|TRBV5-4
CASSLRQGRGEKLFF
TGTGCCAGCAGCTTGCGGCAAGGGCGGGGAGAAAAACTGTTTTTT
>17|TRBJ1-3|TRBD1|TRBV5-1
CASSLAQGTSSGNTIYF
TGCGCCAGCAGCTTAGCACAGGGGACGAGCTCTGGAAACACCATATATTTT
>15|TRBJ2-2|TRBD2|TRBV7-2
CASSFGTSGVGELFF
TGTGCCAGCAGCTTTGGGACTAGCGGGGTTGGGGAGCTGTTTTTT
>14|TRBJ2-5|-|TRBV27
CASSYAGSQETQYF
TGTGCCAGCAGTTACGCGGGGTCCCAAGAGACCCAGTACTTC
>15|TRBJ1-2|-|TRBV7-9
CASSPVRGVAYGYTF
TGTGCCAGCAGCCCAGTTAGGGGCGTCGCCTATGGCTACACCTTC
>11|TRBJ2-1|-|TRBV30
CAWSASALRFF
TGTGCCTGGAGTGCTAGCGCGCTTCGGTTCTTC
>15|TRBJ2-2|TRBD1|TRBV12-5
CASGLGQGGTGELFF
TGTGCTAGTGGTCTCGGACAGGGAGGCACCGGGGAGCTGTTTTTT
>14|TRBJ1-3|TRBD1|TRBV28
CASSLGQGRNTIYF
TGTGCCAGCAGTTTGGGACAGGGCAGAAACACCATATATTTT
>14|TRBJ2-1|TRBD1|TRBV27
CASTPGGSYNEQFF
TGTGCCAGCACCCCAGGGGGCTCCTACAATGAGCAGTTCTTC
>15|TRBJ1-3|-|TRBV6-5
CASSSTGLSGNTIYF
TGTGCCAGCAGTTCAACAGGGCTATCTGGAAACACCATATATTTT
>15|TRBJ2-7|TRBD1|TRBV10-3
CAIRPSRTGTYEQYF
TGTGCCATCAGACCAAGCCGGACAGGAACCTACGAGCAGTACTTC
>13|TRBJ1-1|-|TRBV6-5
CASSHRTNTEAFF
TGTGCCAGCAGCCACAGGACGAACACTGAAGCTTTCTTT
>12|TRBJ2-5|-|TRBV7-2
CASSSYGETQYF
TGTGCCAGCAGCTCCTACGGAGAGACCCAGTACTTC
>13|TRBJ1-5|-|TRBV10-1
CASSESLNQPQHF
TGCGCCAGCAGTGAAAGTCTAAATCAGCCCCAGCATTTT
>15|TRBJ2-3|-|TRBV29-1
CSSWPEGGSADTQYF
TGCAGCTCATGGCCGGAGGGAGGTAGCGCAGATACGCAGTATTTT
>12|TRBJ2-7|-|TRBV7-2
CATPTDSYEQYF
TGTGCCACCCCGACAGACTCCTACGAGCAGTACTTC
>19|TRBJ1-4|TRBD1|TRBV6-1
CASSELTGAFNDLNEKLFF
TGTGCCAGCAGCGAACTTACAGGGGCCTTCAACGACTTAAATGAAAAACTGTTTTTT
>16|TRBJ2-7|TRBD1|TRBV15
CATSRDPGTGASQQYF
TGTGCCACCAGCAGAGATCCCGGGACAGGAGCGAGTCAGCAGTACTTC
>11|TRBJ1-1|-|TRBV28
CATRRVTEAFF
TGTGCCACCCGCAGGGTAACTGAAGCTTTCTTT
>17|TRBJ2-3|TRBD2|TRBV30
CACQGLAGPKGADTQYF
TGTGCCTGTCAGGGACTAGCGGGACCCAAGGGGGCAGATACGCAGTATTTT
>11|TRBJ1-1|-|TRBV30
CAWSGQVEAFF
TGTGCCTGGAGTGGACAAGTTGAAGCTTTCTTT
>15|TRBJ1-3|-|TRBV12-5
CASGLDRTAGNTIYF
TGTGCTAGTGGTTTGGACAGGACGGCTGGAAACACCATATATTTT
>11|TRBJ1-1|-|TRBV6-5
CASSYTGEAFF
TGTGCCAGCAGTTACACGGGTGAAGCTTTCTTT
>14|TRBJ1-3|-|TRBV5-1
CASSLESSGNTIYF
TGCGCCAGCAGCTTGGAATCGTCTGGAAACACCATATATTTT
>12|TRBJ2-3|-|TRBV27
CASSPHTDTQYF
TGTGCCAGCAGTCCCCACACAGATACGCAGTATTTT